Given below is one TCR beta chain in context. The CDR3 length is 16 residues. The germline V gene has CDR1 SGHTA and CDR2 FQGTGA. J gave up 8 bases and V 5 bases, and 15 bases lay outside the gene matches. The data derive from a study of blood T cell repertoires in COVID-19. Method: immunoSEQ multiplex PCR; TCRdb's copy keeps in-frame clones and lacks some. The repertoire consists of roughly 60,000 clones, with around 80% occurring once and the leading ten covering 3.5%. The sequencing input was peripheral blood. The source is a man aged 60 to 75 with acute or convalescent COVID-19. This rearrangement joins TRBV7-3 to TRBJ2-1, with 7 bases aligning to TRBD1. The CDR3 loop is CASSPRQGPLIHEQFF. The CDR3 DNA reads as TGTGCCAGCAGCCCCAGACAGGGCCCCTTAATCCATGAGCAGTTCTTC.